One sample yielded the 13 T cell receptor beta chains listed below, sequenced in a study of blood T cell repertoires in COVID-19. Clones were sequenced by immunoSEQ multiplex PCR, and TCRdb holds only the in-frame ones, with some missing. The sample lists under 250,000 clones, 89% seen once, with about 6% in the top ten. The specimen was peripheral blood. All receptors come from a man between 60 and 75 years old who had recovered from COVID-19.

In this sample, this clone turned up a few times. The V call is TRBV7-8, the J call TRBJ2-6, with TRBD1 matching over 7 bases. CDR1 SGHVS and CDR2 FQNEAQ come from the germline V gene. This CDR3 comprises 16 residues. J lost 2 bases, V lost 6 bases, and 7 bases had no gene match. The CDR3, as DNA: TGTGCCAGCAGACAGGGACAGTTCGCTGGGGCCAACGTCCTGACTTTC. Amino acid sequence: CASRQGQFAGANVLTF.

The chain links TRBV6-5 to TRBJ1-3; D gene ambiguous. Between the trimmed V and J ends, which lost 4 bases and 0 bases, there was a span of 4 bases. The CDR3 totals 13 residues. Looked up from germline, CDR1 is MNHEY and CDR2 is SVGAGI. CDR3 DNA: TGTGCCAGCAGTTCTAACTCTGGAAACACCATATATTTT. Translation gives CASSSNSGNTIYF.

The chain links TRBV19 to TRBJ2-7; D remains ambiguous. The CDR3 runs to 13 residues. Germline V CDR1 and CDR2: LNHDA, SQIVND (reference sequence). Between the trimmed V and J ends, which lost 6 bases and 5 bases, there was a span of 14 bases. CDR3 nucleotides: TGTGCCAGTAGGCCCCCGAGCCGGGACGAGCAGTACTTC. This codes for CASRPPSRDEQYF.

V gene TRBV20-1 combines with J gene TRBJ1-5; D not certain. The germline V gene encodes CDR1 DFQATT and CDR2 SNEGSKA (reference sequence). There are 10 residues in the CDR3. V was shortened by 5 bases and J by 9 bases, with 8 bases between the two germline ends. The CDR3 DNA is TGCAGTGCTGGTCTATGGCCCCAGCATTTT. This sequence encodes CSAGLWPQHF.

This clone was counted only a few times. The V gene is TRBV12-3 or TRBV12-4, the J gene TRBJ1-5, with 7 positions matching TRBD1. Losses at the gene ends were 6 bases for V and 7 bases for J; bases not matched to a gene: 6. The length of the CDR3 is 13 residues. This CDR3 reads CASRSAGGQPQHF. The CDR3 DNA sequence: TGTGCCAGCAGGTCGGCAGGGGGGCAGCCCCAGCATTTT.

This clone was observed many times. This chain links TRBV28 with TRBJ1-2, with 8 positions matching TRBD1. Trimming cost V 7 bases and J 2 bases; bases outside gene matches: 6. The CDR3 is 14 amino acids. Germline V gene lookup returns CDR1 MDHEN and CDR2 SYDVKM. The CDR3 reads CASKTGGGNYGYTF. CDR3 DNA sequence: TGTGCCAGCAAAACAGGGGGTGGGAACTATGGCTACACCTTC.

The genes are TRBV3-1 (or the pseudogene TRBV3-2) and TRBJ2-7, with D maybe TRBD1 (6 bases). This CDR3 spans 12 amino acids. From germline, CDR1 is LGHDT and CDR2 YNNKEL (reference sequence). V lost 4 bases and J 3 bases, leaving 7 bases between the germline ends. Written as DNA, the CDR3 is TGTGCCAGCAGCCCACAGGGCTACGAGCAGTACTTC. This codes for CASSPQGYEQYF.

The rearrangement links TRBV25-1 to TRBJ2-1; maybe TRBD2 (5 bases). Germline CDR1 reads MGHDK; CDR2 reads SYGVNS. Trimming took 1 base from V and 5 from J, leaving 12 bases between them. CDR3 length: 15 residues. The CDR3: CASSELETTHNEQFF. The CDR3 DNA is TGTGCCAGCAGTGAATTAGAGACTACACACAATGAGCAGTTCTTC.

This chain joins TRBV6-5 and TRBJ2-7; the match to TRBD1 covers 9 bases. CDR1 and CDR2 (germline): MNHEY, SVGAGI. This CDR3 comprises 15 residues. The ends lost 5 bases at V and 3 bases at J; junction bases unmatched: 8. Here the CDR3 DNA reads TGTGCCAGCAGTACCCCGGGACAGGGAAACTACGAGCAGTACTTC. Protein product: CASSTPGQGNYEQYF.

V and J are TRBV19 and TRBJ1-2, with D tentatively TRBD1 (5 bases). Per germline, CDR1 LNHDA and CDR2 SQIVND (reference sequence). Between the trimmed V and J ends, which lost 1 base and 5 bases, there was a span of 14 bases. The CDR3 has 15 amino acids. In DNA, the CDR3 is TGTGCCAGTAGTATAGCCGGGGGGAGTCGGTATGGCTACACCTTC. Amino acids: CASSIAGGSRYGYTF.

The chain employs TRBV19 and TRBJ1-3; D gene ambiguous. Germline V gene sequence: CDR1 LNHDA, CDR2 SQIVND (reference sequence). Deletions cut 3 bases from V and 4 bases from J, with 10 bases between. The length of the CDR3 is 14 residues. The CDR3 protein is CASSIGRQGNTIYF. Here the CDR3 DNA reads TGTGCCAGTAGTATTGGAAGACAAGGAAACACCATATATTTT. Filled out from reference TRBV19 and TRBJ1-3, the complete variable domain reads DGGITQSPKYLFRKEGQNVTLSCEQNLNHDAMYWYRQDPGQGLRLIYYSQIVNDFQKGDIAEGYSVSREKKESFPLTVTSAQKNPTAFYLCASSIGRQGNTIYFGEGSWLTVV.

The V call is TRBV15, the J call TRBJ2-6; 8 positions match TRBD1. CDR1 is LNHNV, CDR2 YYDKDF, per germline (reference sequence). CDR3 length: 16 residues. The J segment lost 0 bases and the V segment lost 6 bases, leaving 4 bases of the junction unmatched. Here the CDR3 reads CATRETGGSGANVLTF. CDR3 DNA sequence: TGTGCCACCAGGGAAACAGGGGGCTCTGGGGCCAACGTCCTGACTTTC.

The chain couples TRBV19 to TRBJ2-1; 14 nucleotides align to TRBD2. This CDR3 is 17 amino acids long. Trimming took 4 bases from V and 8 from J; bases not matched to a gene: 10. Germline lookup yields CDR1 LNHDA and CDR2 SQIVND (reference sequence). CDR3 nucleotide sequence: TGTGCCAGTAGTAGGGACAGGGGACTAGCGGGAGCCCATGAGCAGTTCTTC. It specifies CASSRDRGLAGAHEQFF.